The clone carrying this TCR beta chain was observed many times. The source of the sample is a study of CD8+CD57+ T cells in acquired aplastic anemia. Study summary: On average, healthy donors gave 9.5 million to 14 million reads for CD4+ cells.

Genomic DNA served as template for TCR beta VDJ and CDR3 profiling. Each CDR3 protein is one row after TCRdb ran MiXCR on the reads. This table has 130,000 or so distinct CDR3 sequences, 40% to 45% appearing once. This clonotype was sampled from a human donor in good health, serving as a control. Sequenced sample: sorted CD4+, CD8+, or CD8+CD57+ T cells (not recorded which) from PBMCs.

The CDR3 DNA sequence: TGTGCCAGCCGACGGGACAGACTGATGAACACTGAAGCTTTCTTT. Translating gives CASRRDRLMNTEAFF. This sequence joins TRBV12-3 or TRBV12-4 and TRBJ1-1; 7 nucleotides line up with TRBD1. J gave up 0 bases and V 8 bases, and 9 bases lay outside the gene matches. This CDR3 contains 15 residues.